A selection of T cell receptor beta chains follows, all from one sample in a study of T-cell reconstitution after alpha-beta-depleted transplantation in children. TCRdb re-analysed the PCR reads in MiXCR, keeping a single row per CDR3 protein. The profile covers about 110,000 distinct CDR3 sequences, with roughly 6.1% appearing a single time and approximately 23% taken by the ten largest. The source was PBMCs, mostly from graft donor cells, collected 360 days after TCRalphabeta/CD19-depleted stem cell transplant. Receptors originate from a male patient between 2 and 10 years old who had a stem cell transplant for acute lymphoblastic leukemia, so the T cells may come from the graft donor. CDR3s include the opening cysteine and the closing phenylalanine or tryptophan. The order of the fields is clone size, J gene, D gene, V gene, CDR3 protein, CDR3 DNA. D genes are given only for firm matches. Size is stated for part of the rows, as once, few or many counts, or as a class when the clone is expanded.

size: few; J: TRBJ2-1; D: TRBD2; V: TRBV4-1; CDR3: CASSHQREAVNEQFF; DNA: TGCGCCAGCAGCCACCAGCGGGAGGCGGTCAATGAGCAGTTCTTC
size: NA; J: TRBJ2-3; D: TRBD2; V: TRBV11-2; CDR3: CASSLDWTGLGFTDTQYF; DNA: TGTGCCAGCAGCTTAGATTGGACCGGACTAGGATTCACAGATACGCAGTATTTT
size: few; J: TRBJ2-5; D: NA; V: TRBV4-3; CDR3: CASSQDITSTMGTQYF; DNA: TGCGCCAGCAGCCAAGATATAACCTCAACAATGGGGACCCAGTACTTC
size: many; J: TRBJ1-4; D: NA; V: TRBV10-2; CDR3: CASSGERKLFF; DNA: TGCGCCAGCAGTGGGGAAAGGAAACTGTTTTTT
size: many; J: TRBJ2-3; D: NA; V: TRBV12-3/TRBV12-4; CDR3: CASTPRMLTDTQYF; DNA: TGTGCCAGCACCCCCAGGATGCTCACAGATACGCAGTATTTT
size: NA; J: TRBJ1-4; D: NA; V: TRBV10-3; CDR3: CAISVFGIDATNEKLFF; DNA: TGTGCCATCAGTGTATTTGGAATCGATGCAACTAATGAAAAACTGTTTTTT
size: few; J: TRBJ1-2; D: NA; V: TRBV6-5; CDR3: CASRRGALGYTF; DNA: TGTGCCAGCAGAAGAGGGGCGCTCGGCTACACCTTC
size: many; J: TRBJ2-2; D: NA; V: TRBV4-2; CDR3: CASSQEDGELFF; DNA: TGTGCCAGCAGCCAAGAGGACGGGGAGCTGTTTTTT
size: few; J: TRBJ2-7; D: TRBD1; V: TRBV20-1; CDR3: CSARVGGTGGPLLSYEQYF; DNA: TGCAGTGCTAGAGTTGGGGGGACAGGGGGCCCTTTGCTCTCCTACGAGCAGTACTTC
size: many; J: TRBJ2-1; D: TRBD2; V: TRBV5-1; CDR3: CASSLGIGTSGSFNEQFF; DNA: TGCGCCAGCAGCTTGGGAATTGGGACTAGCGGGAGTTTCAATGAGCAGTTCTTC
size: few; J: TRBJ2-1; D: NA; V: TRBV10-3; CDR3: CAIRVGQSSYNEQFF; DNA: TGTGCCATCAGGGTGGGCCAGAGCTCCTACAATGAGCAGTTCTTC
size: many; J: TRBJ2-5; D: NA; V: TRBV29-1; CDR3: CSVERRYQETQYF; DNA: TGCAGCGTTGAGAGGCGGTACCAAGAGACCCAGTACTTC
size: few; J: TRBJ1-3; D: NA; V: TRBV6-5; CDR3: CASSYRAEGNTIYF; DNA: TGTGCCAGCAGTTACAGGGCGGAGGGAAACACCATATATTTT
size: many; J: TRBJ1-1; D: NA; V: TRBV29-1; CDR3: CSVGSPPANTEAFF; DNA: TGCAGCGTTGGCTCTCCTCCCGCGAACACTGAAGCTTTCTTT
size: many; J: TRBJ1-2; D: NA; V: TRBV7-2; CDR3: CASSFPPQFTDRGYTF; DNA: TGTGCCAGCAGCTTCCCCCCCCAGTTTACAGACCGGGGCTACACCTTC
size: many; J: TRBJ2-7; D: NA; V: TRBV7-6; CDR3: CASSLARGKQYF; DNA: TGTGCCAGCAGCTTAGCGCGGGGAAAGCAGTACTTC
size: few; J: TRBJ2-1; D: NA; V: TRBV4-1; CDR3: CASSHTSDSYNEQFF; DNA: TGCGCCAGCAGCCACACCTCGGACAGCTACAATGAGCAGTTCTTC
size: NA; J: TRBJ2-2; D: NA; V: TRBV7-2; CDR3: CASSLVGGLDTGELFF; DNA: TGTGCCAGCAGCTTAGTGGGGGGGCTGGACACCGGGGAGCTGTTTTTT
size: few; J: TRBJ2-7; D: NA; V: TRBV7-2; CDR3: CASSTSLLGQYF; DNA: TGTGCCAGCAGCACCAGCCTCCTGGGGCAGTACTTC
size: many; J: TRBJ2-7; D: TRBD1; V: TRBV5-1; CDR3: CASSWGQGYEQYF; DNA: TGCGCCAGCAGCTGGGGACAGGGCTACGAGCAGTACTTC
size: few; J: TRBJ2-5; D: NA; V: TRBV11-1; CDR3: CASLQVETQYF; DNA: TGTGCCAGCCTCCAGGTGGAGACCCAGTACTTC
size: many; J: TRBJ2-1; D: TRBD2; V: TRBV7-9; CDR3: CASTFGGAGNEQFF; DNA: TGTGCCAGCACGTTCGGGGGGGCGGGCAATGAGCAGTTCTTC
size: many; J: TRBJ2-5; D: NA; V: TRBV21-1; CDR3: CAYIEFSETQYF; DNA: TGTGCTTATATCGAATTTTCGGAGACCCAGTACTTC
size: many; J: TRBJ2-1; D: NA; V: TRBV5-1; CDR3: CASSGGWPNEQFF; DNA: TGCGCCAGCTCAGGAGGGTGGCCCAATGAGCAGTTCTTC
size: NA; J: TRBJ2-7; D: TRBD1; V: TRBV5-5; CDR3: CASSLGDRIPHEQYF; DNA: TGTGCCAGCAGCTTGGGGGACAGGATCCCCCACGAGCAGTACTTC
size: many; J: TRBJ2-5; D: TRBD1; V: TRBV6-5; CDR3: CASSTLDREETQYF; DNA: TGTGCCAGCAGTACTCTCGACAGGGAAGAGACCCAGTACTTC
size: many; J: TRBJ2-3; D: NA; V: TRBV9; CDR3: CASSDLGDRSTDTQYF; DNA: TGTGCCAGCAGCGACTTGGGAGACAGAAGCACAGATACGCAGTATTTT
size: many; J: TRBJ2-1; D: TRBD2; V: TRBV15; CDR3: CATSRDRGLAGSSYNEQFF; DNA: TGTGCCACCAGCAGAGATCGGGGACTAGCGGGAAGCTCCTACAATGAGCAGTTCTTC
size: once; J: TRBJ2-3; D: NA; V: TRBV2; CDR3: CTFCPSRTKATHTDTQYF; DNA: TGTACCTTCTGTCCCAGCCGGACAAAAGCTACTCACACAGATACGCAGTATTTT
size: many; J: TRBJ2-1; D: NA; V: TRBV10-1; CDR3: CASSEGEGGPNEQFF; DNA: TGCGCCAGCAGTGAGGGGGAAGGAGGCCCCAATGAGCAGTTCTTC
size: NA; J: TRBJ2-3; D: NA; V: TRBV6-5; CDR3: CASSYPDAGTQYF; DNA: TGTGCCAGCAGTTACCCTGACGCCGGGACGCAGTATTTT
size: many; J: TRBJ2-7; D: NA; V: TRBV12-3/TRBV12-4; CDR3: CASSLDLGIHEQYF; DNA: TGTGCCAGCAGTTTAGACTTAGGGATCCACGAGCAGTACTTC
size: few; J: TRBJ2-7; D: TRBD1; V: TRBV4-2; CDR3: CASSQWRQGANEQYF; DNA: TGTGCCAGCAGCCAATGGAGACAGGGGGCCAACGAGCAGTACTTC
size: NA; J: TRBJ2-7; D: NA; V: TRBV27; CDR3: CASSLSGRRGEQYF; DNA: TGTGCCAGCAGTTTAAGTGGGAGGAGAGGCGAGCAGTACTTC
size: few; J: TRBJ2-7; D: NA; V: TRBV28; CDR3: CASSLTRRRYEQYF; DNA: TGTGCCAGCAGTCTGACAAGGCGCCGCTACGAGCAGTACTTC
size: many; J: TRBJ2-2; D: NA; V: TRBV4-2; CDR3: CASSRSRRASNTGELFF; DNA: TGTGCCAGCAGCCGGAGCCGCAGGGCCTCGAACACCGGGGAGCTGTTTTTT
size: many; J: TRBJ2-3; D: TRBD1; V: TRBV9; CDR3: CASSVVGQGGRTDTQYF; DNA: TGTGCCAGCAGCGTAGTCGGACAGGGGGGTAGAACAGATACGCAGTATTTT
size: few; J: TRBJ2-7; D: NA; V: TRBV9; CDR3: CASSVGRRAYEQYF; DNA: TGTGCCAGCAGCGTAGGGCGGAGGGCCTACGAGCAGTACTTC
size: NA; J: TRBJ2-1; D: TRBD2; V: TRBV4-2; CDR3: CATGLAGGKSSYNEQFF; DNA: TGTGCCACGGGGCTAGCGGGAGGGAAGAGCTCCTACAATGAGCAGTTCTTC
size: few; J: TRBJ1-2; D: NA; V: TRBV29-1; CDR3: CSVDKMVRKDGYTF; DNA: TGCAGCGTTGATAAGATGGTGCGGAAGGATGGCTACACCTTC
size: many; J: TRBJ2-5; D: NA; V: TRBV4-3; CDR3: CASSQDLTDQETQYF; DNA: TGCGCCAGCAGCCAAGACTTGACGGATCAAGAGACCCAGTACTTC
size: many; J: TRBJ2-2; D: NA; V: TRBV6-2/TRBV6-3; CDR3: CASRIPYTHGELFF; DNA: TGTGCCAGCAGAATCCCGTACACTCACGGGGAGCTGTTTTTT
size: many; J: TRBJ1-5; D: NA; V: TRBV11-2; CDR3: CASSLDLRQSRPQHF; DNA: TGTGCCAGCAGCTTAGACCTCCGACAGTCCCGGCCCCAGCATTTT
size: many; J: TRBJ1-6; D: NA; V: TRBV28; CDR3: CASRDGIYNSPLHF; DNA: TGTGCCAGCAGGGACGGTATCTATAATTCACCCCTCCACTTT
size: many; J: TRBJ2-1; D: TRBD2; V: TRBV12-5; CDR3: CASGPGLAGLEQFF; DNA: TGTGCTAGTGGGCCGGGACTAGCGGGATTAGAGCAGTTCTTC
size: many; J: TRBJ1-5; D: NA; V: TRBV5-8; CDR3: CASRREPPGPQHF; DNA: TGTGCCAGCAGACGGGAGCCTCCGGGGCCCCAGCATTTT
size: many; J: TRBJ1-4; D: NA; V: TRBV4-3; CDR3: CASSVGIGYEKLFF; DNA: TGCGCCAGCAGCGTCGGGATCGGGTATGAAAAACTGTTTTTT
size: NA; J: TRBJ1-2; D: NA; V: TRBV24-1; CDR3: CATSDGLWKRGLGYGYTF; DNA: TGTGCCACCAGTGATGGTCTTTGGAAGAGGGGTCTGGGCTATGGCTACACCTTC
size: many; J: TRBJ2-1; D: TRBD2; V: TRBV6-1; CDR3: CASSGSGSPGQFF; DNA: TGTGCCAGCAGTGGGAGCGGGAGCCCTGGGCAGTTCTTC
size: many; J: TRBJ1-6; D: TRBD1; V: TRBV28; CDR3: CASNRQGYSPLHF; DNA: TGTGCCAGCAATCGACAGGGGTATTCACCCCTCCACTTT